This T cell receptor (beta chain) appears in the sequencing data of a study of identical twins. Whole-study results and caveats: Memory repertoires showed no such pattern, whereas abundant cord blood beta clonotypes carried fewer insertions. Within beta out-of-frame sequences, the excess sharing observed between twins was weaker. Without tracking the same donors, conclusions rested on cross-sectional statistical analysis. One should note that invariant MAIT and iNKT cells could partly confound zero-insertion analyses.

Germline values: CDR1 SEHNR, CDR2 FQNEAQ (reference sequence). This CDR3 contains 14 residues. V lost 0 bases to trimming and J lost 8 bases, with 13 bases between them. TCRdb fed the 5' RACE reads into MiXCR, producing one record per CDR3 protein. The repertoire holds approximately 670,000 distinct CDR3 sequences, with around 6.1% as singletons. As for this clonotype: Its target is not known.

The source of this sequence is a man between 18 and 29 years old in good health. The sequenced material came from naive T cells sorted from blood. The chain employs TRBV7-9 and TRBJ1-2; D is perhaps TRBD1 (5 bases). This CDR3 is CASSLAGQVQGYTF. As DNA, the CDR3 is TGTGCCAGCAGCTTAGCGGGGCAGGTCCAAGGCTACACCTTC.